Listed below are T cell receptor beta chains from one sample, sequenced in a study of shared clonotypes between healthy human individuals. TCRdb's table, derived via immunoSEQ multiplex PCR, lists solely in-frame clones and lacks some. Found here are 2 million to 2.5 million clones, approximately 94% of them singletons; the top ten hold 0.1% to 0.15%. Sequenced sample: naive CD4+ T cells sorted from blood. The receptors were gathered from a man aged 18 to 29 in good health. Each CDR3 is given with its conserved first and last residue. A D gene is named only where the DNA matches it firmly. Not all rows give a size; the values are once, few, many and, for expanded clones, a class.

>TRBV6-1|TRBJ1-4|-|-
TGTGCCAGCAGTGAAGTTCAAGTTACGGAACTGTTTTTT
CASSEVQVTELFF
>TRBV6-1|TRBJ2-5|once|TRBD2
TGTGCCAGCAAGGAGGGTAGCGGGAGGCTAGAGACCCAGTACTTC
CASKEGSGRLETQYF
>TRBV5-4|TRBJ2-3|-|-
TGTGCCAGCAGCGGATCTCCCACACCCGCAGATACGCAGTATTTT
CASSGSPTPADTQYF
>TRBV18|TRBJ2-3|once|-
TGTGCCAGCTCACCATTGCCGGTAGATACGCAGTATTTT
CASSPLPVDTQYF
>TRBV19|TRBJ2-1|-|-
TGTGCCAGTAGTCCCCAGGGGGGCCTCAGCTACAATGAGCAGTTCTTC
CASSPQGGLSYNEQFF
>TRBV28|TRBJ1-5|-|-
TGTGCCAGCAGTTTAGATCTCAATCAGCCCCAGCATTTT
CASSLDLNQPQHF
>TRBV5-1|TRBJ2-7|-|-
TGCGCCAGCAGCTTGCAGGGGGGCGAGCAGTACTTC
CASSLQGGEQYF
>TRBV29-1|TRBJ2-1|-|TRBD2
TGCAGCGTTGATTTTCTACTAGCGGTCTACAATGAGCAGTTCTTC
CSVDFLLAVYNEQFF
>TRBV4-2|TRBJ1-2|-|-
TGTGCCAGCAGCTCTGGGGCACCCTATGGCTACACCTTC
CASSSGAPYGYTF
>TRBV5-1|TRBJ1-6|-|-
TGCGCCAGCAATCAGGGCGAAAGGGCAGGGGTTTCACCCCTCCACTTT
CASNQGERAGVSPLHF
>TRBV6-5|TRBJ1-1|-|-
TGTGCCAGCAAAACGAGGCGAGAAGGCACTGAAGCTTTCTTT
CASKTRREGTEAFF
>TRBV9|TRBJ1-2|-|TRBD1
TGTGCCAGCAGCCCCCAGGGGGTTGGCTACACCTTC
CASSPQGVGYTF
>TRBV27|TRBJ2-3|-|-
TGTGCCAGCGCCAACGCGGGAAGAAACCTGGGGCAACATACGCAGTATTTT
CASANAGRNLGQHTQYF
>TRBV10-3|TRBJ2-5|-|-
TGTGCCATCAGTGAAGCGCCCAGGGAGGTGGAGACCCAGTACTTC
CAISEAPREVETQYF
>TRBV18|TRBJ2-3|-|-
TGTGCCAGCTCGCGGGACATCACAGATACGCAGTATTTT
CASSRDITDTQYF
>TRBV28|TRBJ2-5|-|TRBD1
TGTGCCAGCAGTTCCCGGACAGGGGGAAAAGAGACCCAGTACTTC
CASSSRTGGKETQYF
>TRBV20-1|TRBJ2-1|-|-
TGCAGTGCGCCCCTAGGGGTTGAGCAGTTCTTC
CSAPLGVEQFF
>TRBV25-1|TRBJ1-2|-|TRBD1
TGTGCCAGCAGTAGACAGGGAGTCTATGGCTACACCTTC
CASSRQGVYGYTF
>TRBV5-1|TRBJ2-5|-|-
TGCGCCAGCAGCTTGGGACGGACTGCGTACCAAGAGACCCAGTACTTC
CASSLGRTAYQETQYF
>TRBV4-3|TRBJ1-1|once|-
TGCGCCAGCAGCCAAGCACTCCTGAACACTGAAGCTTTCTTT
CASSQALLNTEAFF
>TRBV19|TRBJ2-7|-|TRBD1
TGTGCCAGTGTTGACAGGGGAAAGGGGTCCTACGAGCAGTACTTC
CASVDRGKGSYEQYF
>TRBV30|TRBJ2-7|-|-
TGTGCCTCCGCGCGGGCCTCCTACGAGCAGTACTTC
CASARASYEQYF
>TRBV27|TRBJ2-7|-|TRBD2
TGTGCCAGCAGTTTATCGCTGATAGCGGGGTTTAAGAAGCAGTACTTC
CASSLSLIAGFKKQYF
>TRBV6-5|TRBJ1-2|-|TRBD1
TGTGCCAGCAGCAGGACAGGGGCCCTCTCTAACACCTTC
CASSRTGALSNTF
>TRBV18|TRBJ1-1|-|TRBD1
TGTGCCAGCTCACCAGATCGGACAGGGGTTTTATTCACTGAAGCTTTCTTT
CASSPDRTGVLFTEAFF
>TRBV6-5|TRBJ2-5|-|-
TGTGCCAGCAGCAGGGCCGGGGAGACCCAGTACTTC
CASSRAGETQYF
>TRBV30|TRBJ1-6|-|-
TGTGCCTCGGGACACTATAATTCACCCCTCCACTTT
CASGHYNSPLHF
>TRBV5-1|TRBJ1-1|-|TRBD1
TGCGCCAGCAGCAAAGGGACAGGCATGAACACTGAAGCTTTCTTT
CASSKGTGMNTEAFF
>TRBV6-5|TRBJ1-1|-|-
TGTGCCAGCAGTAGGTTCACTGAAGCTTTCTTT
CASSRFTEAFF
>TRBV4-1|TRBJ2-1|-|-
TGCGCCAGCAGCCAAGCCGGTAGCTGGCCCCTCAATGAGCAGTTCTTC
CASSQAGSWPLNEQFF
>TRBV6-5|TRBJ1-1|-|-
TGTGCCAGCAGTTCCCCCGGGGGCTACACTGAAGCTTTCTTT
CASSSPGGYTEAFF
>TRBV30|TRBJ1-6|-|-
TGTGCCTGGAGGCGGGAGAATTCACCCCTCCACTTT
CAWRRENSPLHF
>TRBV10-3|TRBJ2-3|-|-
TGTGCCATCAGTGAGTCGCTCGGGACTAGCACAGATACGCAGTATTTT
CAISESLGTSTDTQYF
>TRBV15|TRBJ2-7|-|TRBD2
TGTGCCACCAGCAGAGATGTAGCGGGAGTACAGCAGTACTTC
CATSRDVAGVQQYF
>TRBV10-3|TRBJ2-3|-|-
TGTGCCATCAGCTGGGGACAAATAAGCACAGATACGCAGTATTTT
CAISWGQISTDTQYF
>TRBV4-3|TRBJ2-1|-|-
TGCGCCAGCAGCCAAGGGATAGGGGGCTACAATGAGCAGTTCTTC
CASSQGIGGYNEQFF
>TRBV5-1|TRBJ2-3|-|TRBD1
TGCGCCAGCAGCAGAGGGGGCACGGGCACAGATACGCAGTATTTT
CASSRGGTGTDTQYF
>TRBV14|TRBJ1-4|-|-
TGTGCCAGCAGCCAAGTGAGGGCCCCACTAGGAAAACTGTTTTTT
CASSQVRAPLGKLFF
>TRBV11-2|TRBJ2-7|-|TRBD2
TGTGCCAGCAGCTACGGACTAGCGGGATTATACGAGCAGTACTTC
CASSYGLAGLYEQYF
>TRBV7-8|TRBJ2-1|-|TRBD2
TGTGCCAGCAGCTCCCGCGGGGGGGCCTCTCACAATGAGCAGTTCTTC
CASSSRGGASHNEQFF
>TRBV4-2|TRBJ2-7|-|TRBD2
TGTGCCAGCAGCCAAGATTCCAGGTTAGCGGGGGGGCCTAAGGAGCAGTACTTC
CASSQDSRLAGGPKEQYF
>TRBV6-4|TRBJ1-2|-|TRBD1
TGTGCCAGCAGTGACGCGCTGATACAGGGGGTTAGCTATGGCTACACCTTC
CASSDALIQGVSYGYTF
>TRBV2|TRBJ2-7|-|TRBD1
TGTGCCAGCAGTCTCGGACAGGGTTCCTACGAGCAGTACTTC
CASSLGQGSYEQYF
>TRBV28|TRBJ1-1|-|-
TGTGCCAGCAGTTTCCAGGGGCGGAACACTGAAGCTTTCTTT
CASSFQGRNTEAFF
>TRBV5-1|TRBJ1-6|-|-
TGCGCCAGCAGCTTGGGGATCAGTGGTTCACCCCTCCACTTT
CASSLGISGSPLHF
>TRBV5-4|TRBJ2-2|-|-
TGTGCCAGCAGCCGGGTCTCCACCGGGGAGCTGTTTTTT
CASSRVSTGELFF
>TRBV6-5|TRBJ1-2|-|-
TGTGCCAGCAGCCGGGACCACTATGGCTACACCTTC
CASSRDHYGYTF
>TRBV6-6|TRBJ1-1|-|TRBD1
TGTGCCAGCAATAAATACCCGGGACAGGGGGACACTGAAGCTTTCTTT
CASNKYPGQGDTEAFF
>TRBV11-2|TRBJ1-1|-|-
TGTGCCAGCAGCTTAGAGGGGAGTTCCACTGAAGCTTTCTTT
CASSLEGSSTEAFF
>TRBV5-1|TRBJ1-5|-|TRBD1
TGCGCCAGCAGCTTGGAGGGACAGGGTGGCAATCAGCCCCAGCATTTT
CASSLEGQGGNQPQHF
>TRBV30|TRBJ2-7|few|-
TGTGCCTCTTACAGGGATGGGGTCGAGCAGTACTTC
CASYRDGVEQYF
>TRBV21-1|TRBJ1-6|few|-
TGTGCCAGCAGCAAAACGTGTTTCAGGGACGTTAGACCCCTCCACTTT
CASSKTCFRDVRPLHF
>TRBV11-1|TRBJ2-1|once|TRBD2
TGTGCCAGCAAGAGGGGACAGGGAACTAGCGGGGGCCAGTTCTTC
CASKRGQGTSGGQFF
>TRBV7-9|TRBJ2-7|-|TRBD2
TGTGCCAGCAGCGGACTAGCGGGTGACTACGAGCAGTACTTC
CASSGLAGDYEQYF
>TRBV20-1|TRBJ2-1|-|-
TGCAGTGCCCCCGGCGGTAATGAGCAGTTCTTC
CSAPGGNEQFF
>TRBV6-1|TRBJ1-2|-|-
TGTGCCAGCAGTGAAATATGGAGGGGCTACACCTTC
CASSEIWRGYTF
>TRBV28|TRBJ2-1|-|-
TGTGCCAGCAGTGAGAACAGGGACGCCTACAATGAGCAGTTCTTC
CASSENRDAYNEQFF
>TRBV19|TRBJ2-5|-|TRBD1
TGTGCCAGTAGTATGGTCCCGACAGGGGGCATCGAGACCCAGTACTTC
CASSMVPTGGIETQYF
>TRBV5-4|TRBJ2-1|-|-
TGTGCCAGCAGCTTATTGGATCGCTCCTACAATGAGCAGTTCTTC
CASSLLDRSYNEQFF